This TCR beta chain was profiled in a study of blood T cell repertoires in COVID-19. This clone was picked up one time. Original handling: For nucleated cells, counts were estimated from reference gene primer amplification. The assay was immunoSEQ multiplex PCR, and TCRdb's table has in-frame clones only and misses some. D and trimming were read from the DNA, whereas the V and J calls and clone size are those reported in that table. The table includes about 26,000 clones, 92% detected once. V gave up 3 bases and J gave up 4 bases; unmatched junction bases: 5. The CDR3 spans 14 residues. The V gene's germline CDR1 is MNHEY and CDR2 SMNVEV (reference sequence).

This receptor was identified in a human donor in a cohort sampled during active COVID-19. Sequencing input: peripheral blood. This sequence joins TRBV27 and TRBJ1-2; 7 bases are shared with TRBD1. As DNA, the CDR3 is TGTGCCAGCAGTTTTAGGACAGGAGGCTATGGCTACACCTTC. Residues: CASSFRTGGYGYTF.